This passage covers 15 T cell receptor beta chains from one sample sequenced in a study of tumor-infiltrating lymphocytes in primary liver carcinoma. RNA and DNA were co-extracted from around 20-30 mg of unsorted bulk tissue. Making TCR beta cDNA involved around 500 ng total RNA and a constant-region primer. The TCR beta library was amplified through three nested multiplex PCR rounds in a modified ARM-PCR procedure. Researchers ran the first two PCR rounds for approximately 9 cycles each with TRBV1-TRBV30 forward primers and a C-beta reverse primer. TCRdb re-called the multiplex PCR reads with MiXCR, one entry per CDR3 protein. This repertoire shows about 84,000 distinct CDR3 sequences, approximately 72% found once; its top ten account for roughly 19%. Sequenced material: liver tumor tissue from sampling region 1. Subset: tumor region T1, superior pole. The receptors come from a man between 35 and 55 years old with primary liver carcinoma and hepatitis B virus infection.

The J gene is TRBJ2-5, the V gene TRBV29-1; TRBD1 is a possible D gene (5 bases). V lost 8 bases and J 2 bases, leaving 12 bases between the germline ends. Germline CDR1 is SQVTM and CDR2 is ANQGSEA. CDR3 size: 12 residues. The CDR3: CSSGHDQETQYF. The CDR3 nucleotides read TGCAGCTCAGGACATGATCAAGAGACCCAGTACTTC.

This clonotype was observed once. The junction departs from germline at one end; a sequencing error may be responsible. The rearrangement joins TRBV6-1 to TRBJ1-5; a weak D match, TRBD1 (5 bases). Germline CDR1 MNHNS, CDR2 SASEGT. The CDR3 runs 14 residues. The CDR3 spells CACSGRLGEEPQHF. The DNA of the CDR3 is TGTGCCTGCAGTGGGAGGCTGGGGGAAGAGCCCCAGCATTTT.

Regarding this clonotype: One end of the junction varies from germline; a read error may be responsible. The gene calls are TRBV10-3 and TRBJ1-1, with TRBD1 matching over 7 bases. The CDR3 is 13 residues long. The germline V gene has CDR1 ENHRY and CDR2 SYGVKD. The CDR3 DNA follows: TGTGCTATCAGTGATGACAGGGTCACTGAAGCTTTCTTT. Translated, it gives CAISDDRVTEAFF.

About this clonotype: A read error may produce the germline difference seen at one junction end. The chain is built from TRBV11-2 and TRBJ2-3, with D possibly matching TRBD1 (5 bases). CDR1 is SGHAT, CDR2 FQNNGV, per germline. This CDR3 has 14 residues. The CDR3 coding sequence is TGTCCCAGCAACTTAGAAGGGGGCACAGATACGCAGTATTTT. Protein product: CPSNLEGGTDTQYF.

This clonotype was seen repeatedly, ten times or more. J is TRBJ2-2 and V is TRBV29-1; 10 nucleotides align to TRBD1. Per germline, CDR1 SQVTM and CDR2 ANQGSEA. The CDR3 totals 14 residues. Unmatched junction bases numbered 3, after V lost 5 bases and J lost 3 bases. CDR3 nucleotides: TGCAGCGTTTCGGGACAGGGGTACACCGGGGAGCTGTTTTTT. This translates into CSVSGQGYTGELFF.

By frequency in the sample, this clonotype is medium-sized (0.01 to 0.1%). V usage is TRBV6-6 and J usage is TRBJ2-2; no definite D call. Trimming left V 5 bases short and J 3 bases short, with 16 bases between. Looked up from germline, CDR1 is MNHNY and CDR2 is SVGAGI (reference sequence). The CDR3 runs 16 residues. CDR3 sequence (DNA): TGTGCCAGCAGTCCCGGGCCCACTTCGGACACCGGGGAGCTGTTTTTT. It specifies CASSPGPTSDTGELFF.

This clonotype was detected ten times or more. The V and J genes are TRBV7-9 and TRBJ2-7; D unresolved. V lost 4 bases and J lost 4, with 8 bases in between. The germline V gene has CDR1 SEHNR and CDR2 FQNEAQ (reference sequence). The CDR3 contains 12 residues. The DNA of the CDR3 is TGTGCCAGCAGCTCTCTTGGGTACGAGCAGTACTTC. Protein product: CASSSLGYEQYF.

On this clonotype: At one end the junction does not follow the germline gene, possibly because of a read error. This chain links TRBV4-1 with TRBJ2-7; D possibly uses TRBD1 or TRBD2 (5 bases each). The CDR3 length is 15 residues. CDR1 and CDR2 (germline): MGHRA, YSYEKL. The DNA of the CDR3 is TGCGCCAGCGGCCATAGGTGGGACCTTGGCTATGAGAAGTACTTC. Amino acid sequence: CASGHRWDLGYEKYF.

Worth noting for this clonotype: The junction departs from the called germline gene at one end, perhaps through a read error. This chain links TRBV5-1 with TRBJ2-2; 14 bases align to TRBD2. CDR3 length equals 16 residues. CDR1 is SGHRS and CDR2 is YFSETQ in the germline V gene. CDR3 residues: CASRSRTSGRTGELSF. CDR3 nucleotide sequence: TGCGCCAGCAGATCGCGGACTAGCGGGAGGACCGGGGAGCTGTCTTTT.

This clonotype was observed at least ten times. J is TRBJ2-2 and V is TRBV30, with TRBD1 matching over 8 bases. This CDR3 contains 13 residues. V lost 8 bases, J lost 3 bases, and 5 bases stayed unmatched. The V gene's germline CDR1 is GTSNPN and CDR2 SVGIG (reference sequence). The CDR3 spells CAMDREDTGELFF. As DNA, the CDR3 is TGTGCCATGGACAGGGAGGACACCGGGGAGCTGTTTTTT. Full variable domain (remainder filled in from reference TRBV30 and TRBJ2-2): SQTIHQWPATLVQPVGSPLSLECTVEGTSNPNLYWYRQAAGRGLQLLFYSVGIGQISSEVPQNLSASRPQDRQFILSSKKLLLSDSGFYLCAMDREDTGELFFGEGSRLTVL.

The rearrangement joins TRBV28 to TRBJ2-1; TRBD1 or TRBD2 may be the D gene (6 bases each). Trimming cost V 2 bases and J 5 bases, with 13 bases left between them. The germline gives CDR1 MDHEN, CDR2 SYDVKM. The CDR3 sequence is 15 residues long. The CDR3 loop is CASSLRGEFNNEQFF. CDR3 DNA: TGTGCCAGCAGTTTAAGGGGGGAGTTCAACAATGAGCAGTTCTTC.

A note on this clonotype: A read error may produce the germline difference seen at one junction end. The chain is built from TRBV29-1 and TRBJ2-6, with 8 bases that match TRBD1. Germline assignment: CDR1 SQVTM and CDR2 ANQGSEA. The CDR3 spans 15 residues. The CDR3 nucleotides read TGCAGCGTTGAACAGGGGGCCTCTGTGGCCAACCTCCTGACTTTC. Translated, it gives CSVEQGASVANLLTF.

Worth noting for this clonotype: This may come from a read error, since a much larger clone is one base off. The V call is TRBV7-9, the J call TRBJ1-4; D is unresolved. V dropped 5 bases and J dropped 10 bases, with 17 bases sitting between them. The germline gives CDR1 SEHNR, CDR2 FQNEAQ (reference sequence). The CDR3 runs 14 residues. The CDR3 region has the DNA TGTGCCAGCAGCGCAGAGGTGACTGGCGGAAAACTGTTTTTT. Its protein product is CASSAEVTGGKLFF.

A remark on this clonotype: The junction and the germline gene differ at one end; a read error may be behind it. CDR3 DNA sequence: TGTGCTAGCAAGTATCAGGGGACCTACTACAATGAGCAGTTCTTC. Protein sequence: CASKYQGTYYNEQFF. The chain has TRBV6-1 and TRBJ2-1; D possibly corresponds to TRBD1 (6 bases). The CDR3 runs to 15 residues. Germline loops: CDR1 MNHNS, CDR2 SASEGT.

For this clonotype: A read error may account for a junction end that differs from germline. The rearrangement joins TRBV12-3 or TRBV12-4 to TRBJ2-1; TRBD2 matches at 13 bases. The CDR3 sequence is 16 residues long. CDR3 loop: CAGSSPTSGRPDEQLF. CDR3 coding DNA: TGTGCCGGCAGTTCCCCGACTAGCGGGAGGCCGGATGAGCAGCTCTTC.